This is a list of T cell receptor beta chains from one sample in a study of cytomegalovirus exposure and HLA in healthy donors. Libraries were prepared by immunoSEQ multiplex PCR; TCRdb keeps only in-frame clonotypes and omits some of them. The data contain about 98,000 clones, around 75% of them seen just once; the ten biggest clones take up around 9.9%. Sequenced input: PBMCs. All receptors come from a man aged 18 to 29 in good health and CMV-seropositive. CDR3s include the opening cysteine and the closing phenylalanine or tryptophan.

J gene,V gene,CDR3 protein
TRBJ2-7,TRBV4-2,CASSLRGTGGLSYEQYF
TRBJ2-3,TRBV10-1,CASSESTATSTDTQYF
TRBJ1-1,TRBV5-1,CASSLGTGSTEAFF
TRBJ2-3,TRBV10-3,CAISEYNTDTQYF
TRBJ2-7,TRBV27,CASSPRTRGAYEQYF
TRBJ2-1,TRBV5-6,CASSLVAAGNEQFF
TRBJ1-5,TRBV5-1,CASSLVGGRNQPQHF
TRBJ1-5,TRBV7-4,CASSPRKGHRVISQPQHF
TRBJ1-1,TRBV6-6,CASRRNTEAFF
TRBJ1-5,TRBV6-1,CASSEAGFGGQPQHF
TRBJ2-1,TRBV14,CASSLNNNEQFF
TRBJ1-1,TRBV19,CASSIAVQGTEAFF
TRBJ1-5,TRBV6-1,CASSESWAAGGGQPQHF
TRBJ1-5,TRBV4-2,CASSQETGTGDEPQHF
TRBJ2-3,TRBV15,CATKAGTYSTDTQYF
TRBJ2-7,TRBV6-5,CASRLQGIPYEQYF
TRBJ1-1,TRBV14,CASSPMTGSPEAFF
TRBJ2-7,TRBV5-1,CASSRTDTLTYEQYF
TRBJ1-2,TRBV6-1,CASSEVGGAGGYTF
TRBJ2-1,TRBV9,CASSGDRGEQFF
TRBJ1-1,TRBV5-4,CASSRGQYMNTEAFF
TRBJ1-5,TRBV5-4,CASSLETGPTGQPQHF
TRBJ1-6,TRBV28,CASKVRGPSPLHF
TRBJ2-2,TRBV5-6,CASKLGSLSWAGELFF
TRBJ1-2,TRBV7-2,CASSLEGGRTGSYGYTF
TRBJ1-3,TRBV18,CASSPTRGSGNTIYF
TRBJ1-4,TRBV13,CASSPRGEKLFF
TRBJ1-3,TRBV25-1,CASSERERGRWGNTIYF
TRBJ1-4,TRBV25-1,CASRDTMGEKLFF
TRBJ2-5,TRBV6-5,CASGGADQETQYF
TRBJ2-7,TRBV10-2,CASSQGHEQYF
TRBJ2-5,TRBV4-1,CASSHNPGQGLRETQYF
TRBJ1-5,TRBV28,CASRPDRGPGIINQPQHF
TRBJ1-1,TRBV30,CAWGQGKNTEAFF
TRBJ2-3,TRBV9,CASSPPTSGGLDTQYF
TRBJ2-1,TRBV7-9,CASSVRGPPAEQFF
TRBJ2-7,TRBV9,CASSVGSSYEQYF
TRBJ2-7,TRBV29-1,CSVKGTGTGIHEQYF